This T cell receptor beta chain was identified during a study of STAT3 mutations in large granular lymphocyte leukemia. Trimming took 3 bases from V and 4 from J, leaving 10 bases between them. This CDR3 contains 13 residues. The germline gives CDR1 SGHRS, CDR2 YFSETQ. Generated by immunoSEQ multiplex PCR, the TCRdb table keeps only in-frame clones and is missing some. This sample has tens of thousands of clones, with about three quarters found just once. Broader study findings: Every T-cell large granular lymphocyte leukemia patient had at least one immunodominant TCR beta clonotype.

On this clone: Antigen: not known.

The chain joins TRBV5-1 to TRBJ1-1, with a possible D match to TRBD1 (6 bases). This clonotype was sampled from a human donor with T large granular lymphocyte leukemia. Some clones in this sample may be carry-over from other donors' samples. What was sequenced was PBMCs. The CDR3 loop is CASSSQGGTEAFF. The CDR3 DNA follows: TGCGCCAGCAGCTCACAGGGTGGCACTGAAGCTTTCTTT.